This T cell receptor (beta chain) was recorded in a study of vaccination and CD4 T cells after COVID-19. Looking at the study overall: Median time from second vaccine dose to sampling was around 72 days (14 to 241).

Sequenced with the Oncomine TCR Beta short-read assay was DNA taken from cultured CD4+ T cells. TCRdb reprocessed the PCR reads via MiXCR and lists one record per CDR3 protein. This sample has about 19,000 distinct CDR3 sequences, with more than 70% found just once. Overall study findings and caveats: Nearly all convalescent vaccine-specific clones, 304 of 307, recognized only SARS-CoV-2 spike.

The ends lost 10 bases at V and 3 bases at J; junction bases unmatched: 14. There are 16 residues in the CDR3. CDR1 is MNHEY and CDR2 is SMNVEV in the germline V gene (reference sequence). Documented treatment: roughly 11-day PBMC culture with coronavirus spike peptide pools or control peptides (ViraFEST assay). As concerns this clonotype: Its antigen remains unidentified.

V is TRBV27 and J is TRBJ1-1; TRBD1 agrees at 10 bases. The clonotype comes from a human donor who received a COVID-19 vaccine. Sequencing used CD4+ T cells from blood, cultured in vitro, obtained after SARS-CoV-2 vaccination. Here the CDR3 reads CATSDITGQGYTEAFF. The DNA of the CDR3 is TGTGCCACCTCAGACATTACGGGACAGGGGTACACTGAAGCTTTCTTT.